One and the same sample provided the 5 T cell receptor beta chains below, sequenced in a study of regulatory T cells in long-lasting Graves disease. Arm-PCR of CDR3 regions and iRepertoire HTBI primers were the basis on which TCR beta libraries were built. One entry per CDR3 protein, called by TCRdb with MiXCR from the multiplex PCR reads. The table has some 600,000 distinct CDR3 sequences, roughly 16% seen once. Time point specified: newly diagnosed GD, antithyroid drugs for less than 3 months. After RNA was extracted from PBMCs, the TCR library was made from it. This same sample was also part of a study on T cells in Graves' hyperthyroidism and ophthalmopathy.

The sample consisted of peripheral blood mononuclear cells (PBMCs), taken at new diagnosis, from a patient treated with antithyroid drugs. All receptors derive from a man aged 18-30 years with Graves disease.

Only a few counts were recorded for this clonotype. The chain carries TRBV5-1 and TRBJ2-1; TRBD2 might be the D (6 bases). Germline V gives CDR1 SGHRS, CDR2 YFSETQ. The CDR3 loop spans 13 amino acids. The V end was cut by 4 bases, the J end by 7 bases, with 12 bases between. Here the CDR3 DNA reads TGCGCCAGCAGCCAACAACGGGAGAATGAGCAGTTCTTC. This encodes CASSQQRENEQFF.

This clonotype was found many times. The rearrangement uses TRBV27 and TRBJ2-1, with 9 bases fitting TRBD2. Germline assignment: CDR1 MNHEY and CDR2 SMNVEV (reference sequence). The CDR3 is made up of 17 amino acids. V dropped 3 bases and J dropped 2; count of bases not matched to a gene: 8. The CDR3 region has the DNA TGTGCCAGCAGTTTTATAGCGGGAGAGGTGACCTACAATGAGCAGTTCTTC. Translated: CASSFIAGEVTYNEQFF.

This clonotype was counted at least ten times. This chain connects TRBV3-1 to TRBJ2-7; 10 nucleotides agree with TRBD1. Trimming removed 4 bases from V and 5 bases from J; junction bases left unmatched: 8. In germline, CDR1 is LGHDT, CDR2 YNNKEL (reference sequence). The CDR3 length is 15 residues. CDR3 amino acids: CASSPLGQGSHEQYF. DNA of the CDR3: TGTGCCAGCAGCCCCCTGGGACAGGGGTCCCACGAGCAGTACTTC.

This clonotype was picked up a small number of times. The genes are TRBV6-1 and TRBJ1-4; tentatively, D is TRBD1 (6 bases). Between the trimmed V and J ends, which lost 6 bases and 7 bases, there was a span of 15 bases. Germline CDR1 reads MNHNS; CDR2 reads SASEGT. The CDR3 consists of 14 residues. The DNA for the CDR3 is TGTGCCAGCAGACAGGGAGGTACGGCTGAAAAACTGTTTTTT. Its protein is CASRQGGTAEKLFF.

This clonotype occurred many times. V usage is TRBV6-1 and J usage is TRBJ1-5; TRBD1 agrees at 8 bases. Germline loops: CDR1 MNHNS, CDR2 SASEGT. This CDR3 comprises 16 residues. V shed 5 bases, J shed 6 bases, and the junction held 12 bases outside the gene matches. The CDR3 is CASSLPGQEFSQPQHF. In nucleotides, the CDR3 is TGTGCCAGCAGTCTACCGGGACAGGAATTCAGTCAGCCCCAGCATTTT.